These 26 T cell receptor beta chains share one sample of origin, sequenced in a study of T-cell memory formation after mild COVID-19. Each CDR3 protein is one row after TCRdb ran MiXCR on the 5' RACE reads. The repertoire holds fewer than 550,000 distinct CDR3 sequences, with roughly 20% as singletons. Input material: PBMCs or a T cell subset sorted from them (not recorded which). The receptors derive from an adult woman who had mild COVID-19 (a few samples of this study predate the infection). Cell type and time point are not known.

This chain connects TRBV29-1 to TRBJ2-7, with D maybe TRBD2 (6 bases). The germline V gene encodes CDR1 SQVTM and CDR2 ANQGSEA. V shed 3 bases and J shed 6 bases, with 15 bases lying between them. This CDR3 is built from 13 residues. CDR3 residues: CSVDIRGGAEQYF. The CDR3 nucleotides read TGCAGCGTTGATATAAGGGGCGGGGCCGAGCAGTACTTC.

This clonotype was seen a few times. The rearrangement links TRBV5-1 to TRBJ2-7, with 8 bases matching TRBD1. CDR3 length: 15 residues. Germline CDR1 and CDR2: SGHRS and YFSETQ. The V and J ends lost 4 bases and 2 bases, in that order; junction bases with no gene match: 8. CDR3 nucleotide sequence: TGCGCCAGCAGCCGTACCGGGACAGGAGCCTACGAGCAGTACTTC. Amino acid sequence: CASSRTGTGAYEQYF.

This clonotype was picked up a small number of times. J is TRBJ2-5 and V is TRBV7-6; TRBD1 aligns across 11 bases. The CDR3 runs 14 residues. Trimming took 6 bases from V and 2 from J; bases not matched to a gene: 2. In germline, CDR1 is SGHVS, CDR2 FNYEAQ. CDR3 amino acids: CASRGDRGQETQYF. CDR3 in DNA: TGTGCCAGCAGAGGGGACAGGGGGCAAGAGACCCAGTACTTC.

This clonotype was recorded a few times. The gene calls are TRBV24-1 and TRBJ2-7; 8 nucleotides match TRBD1. V lost 5 bases and J lost 0; bases outside the gene matches: 2. CDR3 length equals 14 residues. Germline V gene lookup returns CDR1 KGHDR and CDR2 SFDVKD. CDR3 protein: CATSGTGLSYEQYF. In nucleotides, the CDR3 is TGTGCCACCAGTGGGACAGGGCTCTCCTACGAGCAGTACTTC.

This clonotype was observed a few times. This chain uses TRBV7-2 with TRBJ2-5, with D perhaps TRBD1 (5 bases). V dropped 5 bases and J dropped 4 bases, with 14 bases sitting between them. The germline V gene encodes CDR1 SGHTA and CDR2 FQGNSA. The CDR3 sequence is 14 residues long. CDR3 nucleotides: TGTGCCAGCAGCCTAGGACATATGGGAGAGACCCAGTACTTC. Its protein is CASSLGHMGETQYF. Variable domain in full (rest from reference TRBV7-2 and TRBJ2-5): GAGVSQSPSNKVTEKGKDVELRCDPISGHTALYWYRQSLGQGLEFLIYFQGNSAPDKSGLPSDRFSAERTGGSVSTLTIQRTQQEDSAVYLCASSLGHMGETQYFGPGTRLLVL.

Remarks on this clonotype: Compared with germline, one end of the junction differs, possibly owing to a read error. The V gene is TRBV6-2 or TRBV6-3, the J gene TRBJ1-1; D perhaps matches TRBD1 (5 bases). The CDR3 covers 14 residues. From germline, CDR1 is MNHEY and CDR2 SVGEGT. The CDR3: CASRSQGANTDAFF. CDR3 sequence (DNA): TGTGCCAGCAGGTCCCAGGGAGCGAACACTGATGCTTTCTTT.

This clonotype was detected a few times. The gene calls are TRBV4-3 and TRBJ2-2; 8 nucleotides match TRBD1. Germline CDR1 reads LGHNA; CDR2 reads YSLEER. With 0 bases clipped from V and 3 bases from J, the junction kept 3 bases outside the gene matches. This CDR3 comprises 16 residues. In DNA form, the CDR3 reads TGCGCCAGCAGCCAAGAAGGACAGGGATACACCGGGGAGCTGTTTTTT. Protein: CASSQEGQGYTGELFF.

This clonotype was recorded at least ten times. The chain uses TRBV11-2 and TRBJ1-6, with D perhaps TRBD1 (5 bases). Germline assignment: CDR1 SGHAT and CDR2 FQNNGV. Trimming shortened V by 2 bases and J by 8 bases, and 13 bases separated the two germline ends. This CDR3 comprises 15 residues. The CDR3 region has the DNA TGTGCCAGCAGCTTAAACACAGGTTCCTATTCACCCCTCCACTTT. Its protein product is CASSLNTGSYSPLHF.

The chain joins TRBV11-3 to TRBJ2-7, with no clear D. The CDR3 has 14 residues. Germline V lookup: CDR1 SGHNT, CDR2 YENEEA. Trimming removed 3 bases at V and 0 bases at J, with 9 bases between. CDR3 coding DNA: TGTGCCAGCAGCTTTATGGCGGACTCCTACGAGCAGTACTTC. It is translated as CASSFMADSYEQYF. Filled out from reference TRBV11-3 and TRBJ2-7, the complete variable domain reads EAGVVQSPRYKIIEKKQPVAFWCNPISGHNTLYWYLQNLGQGPELLIRYENEEAVDDSQLPKDRFSAERLKGVDSTLKIQPAELGDSAVYLCASSFMADSYEQYFGPGTRLTVT.

V gene TRBV27 combines with J gene TRBJ1-2; possibly TRBD1 for D (6 bases). CDR1 is MNHEY and CDR2 is SMNVEV in the germline V gene (reference sequence). The V end was cut by 0 bases, the J end by 6 bases, with 11 bases between. This CDR3 region has 14 residues. CDR3 bases: TGTGCCAGCAGTTTATCTTTGTCAGGGGATGGCTACACCTTC. Residues: CASSLSLSGDGYTF.

This clonotype was detected only a few times. This chain joins TRBV15 and TRBJ1-4; TRBD1 matches 8 bases. The CDR3 length is 14 residues. V dropped 0 bases and J dropped 8; count of bases not matched to a gene: 2. In germline, CDR1 is LNHNV, CDR2 YYDKDF (reference sequence). CDR3 DNA sequence: TGTGCCACCAGCAGAGAACAGGGGGACGAAAAACTGTTTTTT. Its protein is CATSREQGDEKLFF.

V is TRBV19 and J is TRBJ2-5; D is perhaps TRBD2 (5 bases). This CDR3 spans 15 amino acids. Looked up from germline, CDR1 is LNHDA and CDR2 is SQIVND (reference sequence). V was pared by 6 bases and J by 1 base, with 15 bases between. CDR3 sequence reads: CASSGRGGFQETQYF. The CDR3, as DNA: TGTGCCAGTAGCGGTAGAGGAGGCTTCCAAGAGACCCAGTACTTC.

This clonotype has only a few counts. The genes are TRBV6-6 and TRBJ2-5; 7 bases map to TRBD2. V shed 1 base, J shed 2 bases, and the junction held 4 bases outside the gene matches. CDR3 length equals 15 residues. CDR1 and CDR2 from the germline V gene are MNHNY and SVGAGI (reference sequence). In DNA, the CDR3 is TGTGCCAGCAGTTACTTTCCGGGAGGACAAGAGACCCAGTACTTC. It encodes CASSYFPGGQETQYF.

This clonotype was counted a few times. The rearrangement uses TRBV7-8 and TRBJ2-1, with TRBD2 matching 9 bases. Germline CDR1 reads SGHVS; CDR2 reads FQNEAQ. The CDR3 contains 15 residues. The ends lost 4 bases at V and 5 bases at J; junction bases unmatched: 6. The CDR3, as DNA: TGTGCCAGCAGCTCCGGACTAGCGTTCCACAATGAGCAGTTCTTC. As protein: CASSSGLAFHNEQFF.

The V gene is TRBV6-1, the J gene TRBJ2-3; D ambiguous. The length of the CDR3 is 13 residues. Trimming left V 8 bases short and J 6 bases short, with 15 bases between. Germline V gene lookup returns CDR1 MNHNS and CDR2 SASEGT. This CDR3 is CASRWGVVDTQYF. The CDR3 DNA reads TGTGCCAGCCGCTGGGGTGTCGTGGATACGCAGTATTTT.

The chain combines TRBV4-3 with TRBJ1-3, with 9 bases fitting TRBD1. The CDR3 has 16 amino acids. J lost 3 bases, V lost 4 bases, and 7 bases had no gene match. Per germline, CDR1 LGHNA and CDR2 YSLEER. The CDR3 reads CASSPRTGGVGNTIYF. CDR3 sequence (DNA): TGCGCCAGCAGCCCGAGAACAGGGGGCGTTGGAAACACCATATATTTT.

V is TRBV5-1 and J is TRBJ2-2; 11 bases map to TRBD1. CDR1 is SGHRS and CDR2 is YFSETQ in the germline V gene. Trimming at V came to 1 base and at J to 10 bases, leaving 6 bases not matched to a gene. This CDR3 spans 15 amino acids. CDR3 sequence reads: CASSLNGQGAAELFF. Written as DNA, the CDR3 is TGCGCCAGCAGCTTGAATGGACAGGGGGCCGCGGAGCTGTTTTTT.

This rearrangement joins TRBV7-2 to TRBJ2-5; D possibly matches TRBD1 or TRBD2 (6 bases each). The CDR3 has 15 amino acids. Germline V gene sequence: CDR1 SGHTA, CDR2 FQGNSA. Trimming cost V 3 bases and J 2 bases, with 13 bases left between them. The CDR3 protein is CASSFRSGAQETQYF. In nucleotides, the CDR3 is TGTGCCAGCAGCTTTAGATCGGGGGCGCAAGAGACCCAGTACTTC.

The table lists this clonotype with a few counts. This chain uses TRBV6-2 or TRBV6-3 with TRBJ1-1, with a weak D call TRBD1 (5 bases). Germline CDR1 reads MNHEY; CDR2 reads SVGEGT. This CDR3 is 13 amino acids long. V gave up 9 bases and J gave up 7 bases, with 18 bases separating them. CDR3 sequence: CASNNRQTGEAFF. The CDR3 DNA is TGTGCCAGTAACAACCGACAGACTGGTGAAGCTTTCTTT.

The V call is TRBV25-1, the J call TRBJ1-1; D is perhaps TRBD1 (5 bases). The CDR3 has 15 residues. Germline V gene data show CDR1 as MGHDK and CDR2 as SYGVNS. V gave up 5 bases and J gave up 4 bases, with 17 bases separating them. This CDR3 is CASSFHGGRVTEAFF. Written as DNA, the CDR3 is TGTGCCAGCAGTTTCCACGGGGGGAGGGTCACTGAAGCTTTCTTT.

The J gene is TRBJ2-3, the V gene TRBV7-6; possibly TRBD2 for D (7 bases). V was clipped by 1 base and J by 4 bases, with 12 bases between them. This CDR3 region has 15 residues. The germline CDR1 and CDR2 sequences are SGHVS and FNYEAQ. CDR3 sequence (DNA): TGTGCCAGCAGCTTAGATGGCGGGGGCGCAGATACGCAGTATTTT. Encoded protein: CASSLDGGGADTQYF.

This clonotype has a handful of counts. The chain couples TRBV27 to TRBJ2-1; D uncertain. Trimming removed 7 bases from V and 3 bases from J, with 16 bases in between. Germline V lookup: CDR1 MNHEY, CDR2 SMNVEV (reference sequence). The CDR3 loop spans 15 amino acids. The CDR3 region is CASTPSVGSYNEQFF. Here the CDR3 DNA reads TGTGCCAGCACCCCTTCGGTCGGCAGCTACAATGAGCAGTTCTTC.

The rearrangement joins TRBV12-3 or TRBV12-4 to TRBJ1-4; D is perhaps TRBD1 (5 bases). This CDR3 has 12 amino acids. The CDR3 sequence is CASGWDEEKLFF. In nucleotides, the CDR3 is TGTGCTTCAGGGTGGGATGAAGAAAAACTGTTTTTT.

This clonotype was seen more than once but under ten times. This sequence joins TRBV7-9 and TRBJ2-3; 12 bases align to TRBD2. J lost 3 bases, V lost 8 bases, and 12 bases had no gene match. The CDR3 is 17 amino acids. Per the germline V gene, CDR1 is SEHNR and CDR2 is FQNEAQ (reference sequence). CDR3 DNA: TGTGCCAGCCTGGCTAGCGGGGGGGAAATAAGGACAGATACGCAGTATTTT. Encoded protein: CASLASGGEIRTDTQYF.

This clonotype was seen a few times. The rearrangement uses TRBV12-3 or TRBV12-4 and TRBJ2-1; 13 positions match TRBD2. The CDR3 extends over 15 amino acids. V lost 6 bases, J lost 9 bases, and 8 bases stayed unmatched. In DNA, the CDR3 is TGTGCCAGCAGCCCCGGGACTAGCGGGGCAGGTGAGCAGTTCTTC. This sequence encodes CASSPGTSGAGEQFF.

This chain connects TRBV5-1 to TRBJ1-4; D is possibly TRBD1 (6 bases). Germline assignment: CDR1 SGHRS and CDR2 YFSETQ. There are 16 residues in the CDR3. V dropped 5 bases and J dropped 4 bases, with 18 bases sitting between them. CDR3 sequence: CASRTQGVGVNEKLFF. DNA of the CDR3: TGCGCCAGCAGAACACAGGGTGTAGGGGTTAATGAAAAACTGTTTTTT.